This T cell receptor (beta chain) was observed in a study of PD-1 blockade in classical Hodgkin lymphoma. Findings of the study overall: TCR diversity rose significantly by C4D1 in CD4+ but not CD8+ cells. Lower baseline TCR diversity marked trial partial responders and progressors. The causes of the repertoire differences, possibly disease activity or prior therapy, remain undefined.

All trial patients relapsed after autologous stem cell transplantation. Measured with immunoSEQ multiplex PCR; TCRdb has only the in-frame clones, and not every one. The table shows some 41,000 clones, with approximately 90% occurring only once. The germline gives CDR1 SNHLY, CDR2 FYNNEI. Trimming shortened V by 4 bases and J by 6 bases, and 16 bases separated the two germline ends. The CDR3 is 14 amino acids. Comment on this clone: As yet, its antigen is unknown.

The specimen was peripheral blood mononuclear cells (PBMCs), collected before the second cycle of nivolumab. The J gene is TRBJ2-7, the V gene TRBV2, with D perhaps matching TRBD1 or TRBD2 (7 bases each). The TCR was taken from a human donor with classical Hodgkin lymphoma. The CDR3: CASSGQGGGGEQYF. The CDR3 bases are TGTGCCAGCAGTGGGCAGGGGGGGGGCGGCGAGCAGTACTTC.